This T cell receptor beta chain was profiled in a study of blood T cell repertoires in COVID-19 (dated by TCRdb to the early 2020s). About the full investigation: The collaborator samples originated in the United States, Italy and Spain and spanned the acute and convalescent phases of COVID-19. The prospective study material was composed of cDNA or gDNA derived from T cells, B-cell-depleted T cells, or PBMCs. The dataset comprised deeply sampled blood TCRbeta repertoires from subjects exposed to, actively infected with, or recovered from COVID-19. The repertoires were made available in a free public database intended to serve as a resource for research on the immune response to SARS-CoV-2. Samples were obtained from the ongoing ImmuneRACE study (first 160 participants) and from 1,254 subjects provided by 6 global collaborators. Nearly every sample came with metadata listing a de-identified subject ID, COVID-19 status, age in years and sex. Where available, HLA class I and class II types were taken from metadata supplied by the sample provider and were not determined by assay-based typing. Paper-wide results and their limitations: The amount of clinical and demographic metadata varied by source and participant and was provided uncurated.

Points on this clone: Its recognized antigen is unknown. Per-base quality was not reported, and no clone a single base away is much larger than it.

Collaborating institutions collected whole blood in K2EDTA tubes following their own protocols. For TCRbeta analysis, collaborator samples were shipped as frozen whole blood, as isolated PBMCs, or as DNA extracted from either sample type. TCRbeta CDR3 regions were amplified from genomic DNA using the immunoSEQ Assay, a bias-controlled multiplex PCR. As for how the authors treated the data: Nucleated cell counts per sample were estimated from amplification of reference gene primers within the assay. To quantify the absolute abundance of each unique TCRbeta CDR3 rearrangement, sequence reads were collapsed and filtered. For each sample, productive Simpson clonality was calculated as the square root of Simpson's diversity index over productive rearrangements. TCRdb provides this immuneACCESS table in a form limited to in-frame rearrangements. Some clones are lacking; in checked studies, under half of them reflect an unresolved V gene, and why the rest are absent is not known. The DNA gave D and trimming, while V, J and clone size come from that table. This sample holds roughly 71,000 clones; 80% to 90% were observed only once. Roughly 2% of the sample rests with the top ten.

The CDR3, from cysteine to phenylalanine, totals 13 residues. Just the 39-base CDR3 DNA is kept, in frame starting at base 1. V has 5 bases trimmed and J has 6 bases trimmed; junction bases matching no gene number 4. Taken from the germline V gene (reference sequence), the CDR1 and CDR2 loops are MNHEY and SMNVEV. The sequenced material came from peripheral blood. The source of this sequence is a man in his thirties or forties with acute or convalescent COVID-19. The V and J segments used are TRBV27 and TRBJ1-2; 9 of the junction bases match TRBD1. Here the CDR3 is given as CASSLRDRDGYTF. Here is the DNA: TGTGCCAGCAGTCTCCGGGACAGGGATGGCTACACCTTC.